This T cell receptor (beta chain) was captured in a study of immune evolution from preneoplasia to lung adenocarcinoma. Here immunoSEQ multiplex PCR was the method, and the copy in TCRdb shows in-frame clones only, minus some. The sample shows 9,500 to 15,000 clones, around 85% of them seen only once. Germline-derived CDR1 and CDR2 are SGHNT and YENEEA. This CDR3 contains 14 residues. V was clipped by 3 bases and J by 2 bases, with 11 bases between them. Sample: FFPE tissue from an adenomatous hyperplasia lung lesion. The subset: atypical adenomatous hyperplasia (AAH), lung preneoplasia. This chain joins TRBV11-3 and TRBJ2-7, with a possible D match to TRBD2 (6 bases). The receptor was derived from a person aged 50-75 years with lung adenocarcinoma. CDR3 protein: CASSLRGFTYEQYF. In DNA, the CDR3 is TGTGCCAGCAGCTTGCGGGGTTTCACCTACGAGCAGTACTTC.